The 4 T cell receptor beta chains given below trace back to one sample, sequenced in a study of beta chain features in type 1 diabetes. The entirety of the isolated RNA underwent reverse transcription, so expressed TCRB transcripts were sequenced. This table comes from immunoSEQ multiplex PCR, and its TCRdb copy is limited to in-frame clones, with some not included. The table shows fewer than 550,000 clones, with roughly 10% occurring only once. The specimen was naive CD4+ T cells from blood. The receptors were gathered from a woman younger than 35 in good health.

In its sample, this clone was seen once. The gene calls are TRBV6-1 and TRBJ2-4, with 7 bases that match TRBD2. The V and J ends lost 4 bases and 0 bases, in that order; junction bases with no gene match: 6. The germline CDR1 and CDR2 sequences are MNHNS and SASEGT. This CDR3 has 16 amino acids. The CDR3 DNA is TGTGCCAGCAGTGCCAGCGGGATAATAGCCAAAAACATTCAGTACTTC. It specifies CASSASGIIAKNIQYF.

With respect to this clone: This sample also contains other DNA sequences that code for the same CDR3. The chain combines TRBV18 with TRBJ2-5; weak D call: TRBD1 (6 bases). The germline V gene has CDR1 KGHSH and CDR2 LQKENI. With 3 bases removed from V and 1 base from J, the gap between germline ends came to 9 bases. CDR3 length equals 14 residues. CDR3 sequence: CASSPQTGQETQYF. As DNA, the CDR3 is TGTGCCAGCTCACCCCAGACAGGCCAAGAGACCCAGTACTTC.

This sequence joins TRBV13 and TRBJ2-2; 8 nucleotides line up with TRBD1. Trimming removed 6 bases from V and 5 bases from J; junction bases left unmatched: 5. CDR3 length: 14 amino acids. Per the germline V gene, CDR1 is PRHDT and CDR2 is FYEKMQ (reference sequence). The CDR3 nucleotides read TGTGCCAGCAGAGCAGGGGGCACAACCGGGGAGCTGTTTTTT. This sequence encodes CASRAGGTTGELFF.

The chain carries TRBV15 and TRBJ2-3; 10 bases fit TRBD2. V trimming: 0 bases; J trimming: 2 bases; junction bases outside the gene matches: 8. The CDR3 sequence is 18 residues long. CDR1 is LNHNV and CDR2 is YYDKDF in the germline V gene (reference sequence). CDR3 amino acids: CATSRDAAGGIITDTQYF. CDR3 nucleotides: TGTGCCACCAGCAGAGATGCAGCGGGGGGGATAATCACAGATACGCAGTATTTT.